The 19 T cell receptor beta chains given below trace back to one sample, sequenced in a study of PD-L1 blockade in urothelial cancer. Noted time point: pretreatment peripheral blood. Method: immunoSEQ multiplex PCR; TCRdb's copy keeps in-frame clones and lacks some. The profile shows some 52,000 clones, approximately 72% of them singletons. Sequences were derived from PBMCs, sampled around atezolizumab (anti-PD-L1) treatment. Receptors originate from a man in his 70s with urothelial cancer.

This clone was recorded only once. CDR3 residues: CASSIAITGIQETQYF. The CDR3 nucleotides are TGTGCCAGTAGTATAGCGATCACAGGGATCCAAGAGACCCAGTACTTC. The chain joins TRBV19 to TRBJ2-5; tentative D call: TRBD1 (6 bases). The CDR3 sequence is 16 residues long. CDR1 is LNHDA, CDR2 SQIVND, per germline (reference sequence). Trimming removed 1 base from V and 1 base from J, with 13 bases in between.

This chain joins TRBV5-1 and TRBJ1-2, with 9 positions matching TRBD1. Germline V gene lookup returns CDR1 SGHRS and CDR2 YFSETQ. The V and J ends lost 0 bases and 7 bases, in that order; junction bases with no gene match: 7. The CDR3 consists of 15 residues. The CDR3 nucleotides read TGCGCCAGCAGCTTGGGGGGACAGGGCTTAGGTGGCTACACCTTC. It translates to CASSLGGQGLGGYTF.

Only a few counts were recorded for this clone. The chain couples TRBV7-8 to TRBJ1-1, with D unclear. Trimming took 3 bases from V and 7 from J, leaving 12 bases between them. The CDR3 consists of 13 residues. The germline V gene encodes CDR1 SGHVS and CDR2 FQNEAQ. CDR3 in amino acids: CASSFSGVYEAFF. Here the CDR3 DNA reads TGTGCCAGCAGCTTTAGCGGTGTCTATGAAGCTTTCTTT.

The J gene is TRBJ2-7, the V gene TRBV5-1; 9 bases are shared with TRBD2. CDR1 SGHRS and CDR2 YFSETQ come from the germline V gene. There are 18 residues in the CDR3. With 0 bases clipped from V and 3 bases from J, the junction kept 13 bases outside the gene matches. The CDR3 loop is CASSLGLAVLSTYYEQYF. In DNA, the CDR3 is TGCGCCAGCAGCTTGGGACTAGCGGTTCTCTCAACCTACTACGAGCAGTACTTC.

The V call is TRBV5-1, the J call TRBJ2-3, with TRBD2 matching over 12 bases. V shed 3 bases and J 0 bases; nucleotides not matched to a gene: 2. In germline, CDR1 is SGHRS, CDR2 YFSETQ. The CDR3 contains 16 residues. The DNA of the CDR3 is TGCGCCAGCAGCTCCGGGACTAGCGGGAGCACAGATACGCAGTATTTT. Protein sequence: CASSSGTSGSTDTQYF.

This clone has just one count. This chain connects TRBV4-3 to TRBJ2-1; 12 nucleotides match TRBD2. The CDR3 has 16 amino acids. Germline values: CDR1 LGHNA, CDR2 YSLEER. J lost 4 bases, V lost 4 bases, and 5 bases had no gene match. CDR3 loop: CASSRSTSGRYNEQFF. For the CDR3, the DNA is TGCGCCAGCAGCCGGTCGACTAGCGGGAGATACAATGAGCAGTTCTTC.

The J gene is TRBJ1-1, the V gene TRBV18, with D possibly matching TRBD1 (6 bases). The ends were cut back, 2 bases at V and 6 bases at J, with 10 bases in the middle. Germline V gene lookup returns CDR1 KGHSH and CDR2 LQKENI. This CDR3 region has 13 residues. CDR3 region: CASSPIRGAEAFF. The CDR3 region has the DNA TGTGCCAGCTCACCAATCAGGGGAGCTGAAGCTTTCTTT. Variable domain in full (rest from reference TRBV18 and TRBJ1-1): NAGVMQNPRHLVRRRGQEARLRCSPMKGHSHVYWYRQLPEEGLKFMVYLQKENIIDESGMPKERFSAEFPKEGPSILRIQQVVRGDSAAYFCASSPIRGAEAFFGQGTRLTVV.

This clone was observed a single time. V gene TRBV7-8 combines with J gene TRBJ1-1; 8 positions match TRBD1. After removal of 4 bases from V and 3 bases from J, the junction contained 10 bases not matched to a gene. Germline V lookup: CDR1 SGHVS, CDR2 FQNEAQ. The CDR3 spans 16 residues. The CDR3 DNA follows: TGTGCCAGCAGCTCCCGTCCCGGGACAGGCTACACTGAAGCTTTCTTT. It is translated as CASSSRPGTGYTEAFF.

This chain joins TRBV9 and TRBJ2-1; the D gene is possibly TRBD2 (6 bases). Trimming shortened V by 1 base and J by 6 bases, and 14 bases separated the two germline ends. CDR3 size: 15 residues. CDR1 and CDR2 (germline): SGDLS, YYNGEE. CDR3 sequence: CASSVRSGALNEQFF. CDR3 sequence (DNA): TGTGCCAGCAGCGTAAGGTCGGGAGCTCTCAATGAGCAGTTCTTC.

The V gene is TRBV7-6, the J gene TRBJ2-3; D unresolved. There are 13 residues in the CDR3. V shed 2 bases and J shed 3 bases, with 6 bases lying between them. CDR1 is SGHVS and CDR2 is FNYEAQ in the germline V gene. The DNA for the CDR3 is TGTGCCAGCAGCTTAAGCGCAACAGATACGCAGTATTTT. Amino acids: CASSLSATDTQYF.

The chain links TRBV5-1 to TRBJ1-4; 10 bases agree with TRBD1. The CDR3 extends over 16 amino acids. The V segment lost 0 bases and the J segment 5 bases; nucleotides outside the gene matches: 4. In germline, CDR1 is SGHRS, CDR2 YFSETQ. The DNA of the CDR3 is TGCGCCAGCAGCTTGGATGGGACAGGGGTGAATGAAAAACTGTTTTTT. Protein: CASSLDGTGVNEKLFF.

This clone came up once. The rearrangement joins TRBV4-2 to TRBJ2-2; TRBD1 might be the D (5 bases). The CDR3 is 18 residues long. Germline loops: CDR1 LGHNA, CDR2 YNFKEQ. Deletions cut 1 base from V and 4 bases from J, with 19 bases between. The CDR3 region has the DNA TGTGCCAGCAGCCAAGTAACCCAGGGTCCCTCCGGCACCGGGGAGCTGTTTTTT. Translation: CASSQVTQGPSGTGELFF.

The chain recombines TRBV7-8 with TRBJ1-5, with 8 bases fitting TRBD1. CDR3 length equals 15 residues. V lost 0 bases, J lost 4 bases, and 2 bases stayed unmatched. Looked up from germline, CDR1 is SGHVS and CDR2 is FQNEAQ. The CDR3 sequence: CASSLAGQGNQPQHF. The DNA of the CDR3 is TGTGCCAGCAGCTTAGCAGGACAGGGAAATCAGCCCCAGCATTTT. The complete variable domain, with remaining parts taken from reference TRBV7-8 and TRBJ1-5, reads GAGVSQSPRYKVAKRGQDVALRCDPISGHVSLFWYQQALGQGPEFLTYFQNEAQLDKSGLPSDRFFAERPEGSVSTLKIQRTQQEDSAVYLCASSLAGQGNQPQHFGDGTRLSIL.

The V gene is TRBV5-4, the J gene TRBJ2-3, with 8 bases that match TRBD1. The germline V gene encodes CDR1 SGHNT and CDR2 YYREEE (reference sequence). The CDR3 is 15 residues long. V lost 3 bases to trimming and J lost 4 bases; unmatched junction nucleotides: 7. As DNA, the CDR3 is TGTGCCAGCAGCTCGCCCCGGACAGGGTCAGATACGCAGTATTTT. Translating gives CASSSPRTGSDTQYF.

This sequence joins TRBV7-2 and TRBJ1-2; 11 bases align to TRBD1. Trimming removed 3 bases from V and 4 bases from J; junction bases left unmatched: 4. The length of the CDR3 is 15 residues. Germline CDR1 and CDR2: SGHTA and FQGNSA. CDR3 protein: CASSFLDRGPYGYTF. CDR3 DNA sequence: TGTGCCAGCAGCTTTTTGGACAGGGGGCCCTATGGCTACACCTTC.

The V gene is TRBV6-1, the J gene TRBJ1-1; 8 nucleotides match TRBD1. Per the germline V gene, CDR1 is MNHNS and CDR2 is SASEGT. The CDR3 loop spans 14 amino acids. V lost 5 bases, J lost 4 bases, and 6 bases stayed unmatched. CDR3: CASSPTGVGTEAFF. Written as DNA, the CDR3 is TGTGCCAGCAGTCCGACAGGGGTAGGCACTGAAGCTTTCTTT.

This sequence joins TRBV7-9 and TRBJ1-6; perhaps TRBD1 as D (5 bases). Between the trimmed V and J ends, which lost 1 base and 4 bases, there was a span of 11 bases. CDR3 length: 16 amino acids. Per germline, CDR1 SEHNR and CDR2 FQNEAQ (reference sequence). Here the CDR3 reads CASSLGGTLYNSPLHF. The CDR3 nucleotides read TGTGCCAGCAGCTTAGGCGGGACTCTTTATAATTCACCCCTCCACTTT.

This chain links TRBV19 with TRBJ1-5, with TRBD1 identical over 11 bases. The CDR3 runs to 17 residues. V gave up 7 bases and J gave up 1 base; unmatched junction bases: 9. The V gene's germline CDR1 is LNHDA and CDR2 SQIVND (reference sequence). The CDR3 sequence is CASISGTGGGSNQPQHF. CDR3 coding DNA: TGTGCCAGTATCTCCGGGACAGGGGGAGGGAGCAATCAGCCCCAGCATTTT.

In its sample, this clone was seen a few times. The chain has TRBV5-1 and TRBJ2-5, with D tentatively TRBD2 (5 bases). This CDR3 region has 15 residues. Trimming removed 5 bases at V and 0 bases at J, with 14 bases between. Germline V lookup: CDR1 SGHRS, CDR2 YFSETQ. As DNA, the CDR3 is TGCGCCAGCAGACCCTCGCTAGCTTACCAAGAGACCCAGTACTTC. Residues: CASRPSLAYQETQYF.